This T cell receptor beta chain was profiled in a study of PD-L1 blockade in urothelial cancer. Study as a whole: Beginning in about 2014, patients received atezolizumab, given as 1,200 mg intravenously every 3 weeks. Analyses used blood from 3 weeks (second dose) and 6 weeks after treatment start.

The CDR3 has 14 residues. Trimming at V came to 4 bases and at J to 3 bases, leaving 2 bases not matched to a gene. Germline CDR1 reads LGHNT; CDR2 reads FRNRAP. Some clones are missing from TCRdb's copy, which holds only in-frame ones; the method was immunoSEQ multiplex PCR. The sample records more than 40,000 clones, approximately 90% being singletons. This chain uses TRBV12-5 with TRBJ1-1; 10 bases are shared with TRBD1. Source: PBMCs, taken around atezolizumab (anti-PD-L1) treatment. The receptor comes from a woman in her sixties with urothelial cancer. In nucleotides, the CDR3 is TGTGCTAGTGGTTCAGGGACAGGGGACACTGAAGCTTTCTTT. Translating gives CASGSGTGDTEAFF.